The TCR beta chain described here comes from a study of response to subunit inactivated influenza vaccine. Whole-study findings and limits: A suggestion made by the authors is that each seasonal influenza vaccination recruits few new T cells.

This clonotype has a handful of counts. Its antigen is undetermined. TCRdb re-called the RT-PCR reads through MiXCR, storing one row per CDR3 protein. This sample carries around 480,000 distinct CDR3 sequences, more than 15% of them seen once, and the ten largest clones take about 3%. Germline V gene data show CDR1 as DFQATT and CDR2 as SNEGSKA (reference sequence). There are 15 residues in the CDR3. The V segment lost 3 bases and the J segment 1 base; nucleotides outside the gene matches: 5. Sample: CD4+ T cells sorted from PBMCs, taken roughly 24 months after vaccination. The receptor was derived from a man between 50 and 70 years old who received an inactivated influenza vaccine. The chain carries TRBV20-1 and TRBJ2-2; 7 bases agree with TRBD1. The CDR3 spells CSARPGQLNTGELFF. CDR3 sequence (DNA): TGCAGTGCTAGGCCGGGACAGCTGAACACCGGGGAGCTGTTTTTT.